This is a list of T cell receptor beta chains from one sample in a study of T-cell reconstitution after alpha-beta-depleted transplantation in children. One entry per CDR3 protein, called by TCRdb with MiXCR from the PCR reads. The sample includes approximately 420,000 distinct CDR3 sequences, about 11% seen only once; the top ten take nearly 5.5%. The source was PBMCs from the stem cell graft donor, collected from the stem cell graft. The receptors shown here come from a human donor who donated a stem cell graft to a child with acute myeloid leukemia. Each CDR3 is given with its conserved first and last residue. D genes are given only for firm matches. Expanded clones are given a class, and other clones once, few, many or no size at all.

d_gene	abundance	v_gene	j_gene	CDR3nt	CDR3aa
NA	NA	TRBV20-1	TRBJ2-1	TGCAGTGCTAGAGAAGGGTTGACGGGAGTATACAATGAGCAGTTCTTC	CSAREGLTGVYNEQFF
NA	NA	TRBV6-5	TRBJ2-3	TGTGCCAGCAGTTACTCGATTGCCTCAGATACGCAGTATTTT	CASSYSIASDTQYF
NA	few	TRBV5-1	TRBJ1-1	TGCGCCAGCAGCTTCGGTTTGACAGCCGGGAACACTGAAGCTTTCTTT	CASSFGLTAGNTEAFF
NA	many	TRBV29-1	TRBJ2-7	TGCAGCATTATTGCGGGCTCCTACGAGCAGTACTTC	CSIIAGSYEQYF
NA	NA	TRBV11-2	TRBJ2-2	TGTGCCAGCAGCTTATATGGGAGGACTTGGACAGTAATAACCGGGGAGCTGTTTTTT	CASSLYGRTWTVITGELFF
NA	NA	TRBV29-1	TRBJ2-5	TGCAGCGTTACCGGGGAGGGGGCGGGTGGAGAGACCCAGTACTTC	CSVTGEGAGGETQYF
NA	many	TRBV5-1	TRBJ2-1	TGCGCCAGCAGCCCTGATAACGGTAATGAGCAGTTCTTC	CASSPDNGNEQFF
NA	NA	TRBV27	TRBJ2-1	TGTGCCAGCAGTCCCCCCAATGATGAGCAGTTCTTC	CASSPPNDEQFF
TRBD2	few	TRBV10-3	TRBJ2-1	TGTGCCATCAGTGATAAAGCGGGGGCCTACAATGAGCAGTTCTTC	CAISDKAGAYNEQFF
NA	few	TRBV20-1	TRBJ1-1	TGCAGTGCCCTTTCGACAGAAAACACTGAAGCTTTCTTT	CSALSTENTEAFF
TRBD2	NA	TRBV29-1	TRBJ2-7	TGCAGCGTTCCGGCTGGGCGGGAGGGCGTCTACGAGCAGTACTTC	CSVPAGREGVYEQYF
TRBD2	few	TRBV12-3/TRBV12-4	TRBJ2-3	TGTGCCAGCGAACGGTCGGGGGGAGATACGCAGTATTTT	CASERSGGDTQYF
NA	NA	TRBV10-3	TRBJ2-6	TGTGCCATCGCAAACTCTGGGGCCAACGGCCTGACTTTC	CAIANSGANGLTF
TRBD1	many	TRBV7-6	TRBJ1-6	TGTGCCAGCAGCGTAGGGACAGCCCAAAATTCACCCCTCCACTTT	CASSVGTAQNSPLHF
NA	NA	TRBV2	TRBJ2-7	TGTGCCAGCGAAGCTGGAGTCAGGGACGAGCAGTACTTC	CASEAGVRDEQYF
NA	NA	TRBV18	TRBJ1-4	TGTGCCACGCGACCGGGCCGTAATGAAAAACTGTTTTTT	CATRPGRNEKLFF
TRBD2	NA	TRBV12-3/TRBV12-4	TRBJ2-2	TGTGCCAGCAGTATGACTAGCGGGGGGGGTGTCGCCGGGGAGCTGTTTTTT	CASSMTSGGGVAGELFF
NA	NA	TRBV7-2	TRBJ2-2	TGTGCCAGCAGCTCATACGGGACGGGGAACACCGGGGAGCTGTTTTTT	CASSSYGTGNTGELFF
TRBD1	many	TRBV7-2	TRBJ1-5	TGTGCCAGCAGCCTCAGGGGGGATCAGCCCCAGCATTTT	CASSLRGDQPQHF
TRBD2	NA	TRBV9	TRBJ2-3	TGTGCCAGCAGCGTAGGAGGAGCGGGAGACTTAAGCACAGATACGCAGTATTTT	CASSVGGAGDLSTDTQYF